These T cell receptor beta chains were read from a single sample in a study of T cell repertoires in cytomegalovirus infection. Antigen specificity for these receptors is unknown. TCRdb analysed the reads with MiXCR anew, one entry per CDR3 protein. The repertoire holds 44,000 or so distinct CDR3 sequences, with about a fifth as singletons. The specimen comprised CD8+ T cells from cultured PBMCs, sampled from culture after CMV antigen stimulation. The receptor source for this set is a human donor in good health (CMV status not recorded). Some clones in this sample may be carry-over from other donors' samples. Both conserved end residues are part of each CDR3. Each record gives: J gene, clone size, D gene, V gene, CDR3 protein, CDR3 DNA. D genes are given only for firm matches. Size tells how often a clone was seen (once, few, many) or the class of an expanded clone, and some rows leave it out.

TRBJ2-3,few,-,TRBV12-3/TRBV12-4,CASSLVGGDTQYF,TGTGCCAGCAGTTTAGTGGGGGGAGATACGCAGTATTTT
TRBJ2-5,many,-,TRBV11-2,CASSLWRQETQYF,TGTGCCAGCAGCTTATGGCGCCAAGAGACCCAGTACTTC
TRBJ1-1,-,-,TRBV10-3,CAISDSHTEAFF,TGTGCCATCAGTGACAGCCACACTGAAGCTTTCTTT
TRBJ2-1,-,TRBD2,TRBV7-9,CASSPQTSGSPYNEQFF,TGTGCCAGCAGCCCCCAGACTAGCGGGAGTCCTTACAATGAGCAGTTCTTC
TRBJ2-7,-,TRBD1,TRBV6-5,CASRPGTGIYEQYF,TGTGCCAGCAGACCCGGGACAGGGATATACGAGCAGTACTTC
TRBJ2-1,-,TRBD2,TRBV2,CASTRDSGGAYYNEQFF,TGTGCCAGCACCAGGGATAGCGGGGGGGCCTACTACAATGAGCAGTTCTTC
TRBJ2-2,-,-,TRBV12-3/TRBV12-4,CASSLVRDTNTGELFF,TGTGCCAGCAGTTTAGTAAGGGACACAAACACCGGGGAGCTGTTTTTT
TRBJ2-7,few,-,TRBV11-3,CASSLRGSYEQYF,TGTGCCAGCAGCTTACGGGGCTCCTACGAGCAGTACTTC
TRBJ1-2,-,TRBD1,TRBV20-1,CSARDTDRGDYGYTF,TGCAGTGCTAGAGATACGGACAGGGGGGACTATGGCTACACCTTC
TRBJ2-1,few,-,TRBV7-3,CASSLRGPQSSYNEQFF,TGTGCCAGCAGCTTACGCGGACCGCAGAGCTCCTACAATGAGCAGTTCTTC
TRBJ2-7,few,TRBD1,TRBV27,CASSLKGAREQYF,TGTGCCAGCAGTTTAAAGGGGGCGCGGGAGCAGTACTTC
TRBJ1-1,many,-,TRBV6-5,CASSYMGLNTEAFF,TGTGCCAGCAGTTACATGGGACTGAACACTGAAGCTTTCTTT
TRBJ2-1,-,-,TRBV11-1,CASSFVLRVDEQFF,TGTGCCAGCAGCTTCGTACTACGGGTCGATGAGCAGTTCTTC
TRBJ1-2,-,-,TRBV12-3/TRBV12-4,CASTADRNGYTF,TGTGCCAGCACCGCCGACAGGAATGGCTACACCTTC
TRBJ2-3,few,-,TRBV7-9,CASSPPGGEDSTDTQYF,TGTGCCAGCAGCCCCCCGGGTGGGGAGGACAGCACAGATACGCAGTATTTT
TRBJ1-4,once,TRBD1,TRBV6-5,CASSYAGGTGNEKLFF,TGTGCCAGCAGTTACGCAGGGGGCACGGGTAATGAAAAACTGTTTTTT
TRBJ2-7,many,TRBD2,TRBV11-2,CASSSSGRRDEQYF,TGTGCCAGCAGTTCAAGCGGGAGGCGCGACGAGCAGTACTTC
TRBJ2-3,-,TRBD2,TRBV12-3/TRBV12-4,CASSFPGTSGTDTQYF,TGTGCCAGCAGTTTTCCCGGGACTAGCGGCACAGATACGCAGTATTTT
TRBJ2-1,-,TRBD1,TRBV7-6,CASRLTTETGYDEQFF,TGTGCCAGCAGACTTACGACCGAGACAGGGTACGATGAGCAGTTCTTC
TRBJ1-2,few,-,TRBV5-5,CASRLDYGYTF,TGTGCCAGCAGATTAGACTATGGCTACACCTTC
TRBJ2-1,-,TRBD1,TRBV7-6,CASRLTTGTGYDEQFF,TGTGCCAGCAGACTTACGACCGGGACAGGGTACGATGAGCAGTTCTTC
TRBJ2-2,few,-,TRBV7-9,CASSLARRGTGELFF,TGTGCCAGCAGCTTAGCGCGGAGGGGAACCGGGGAGCTGTTTTTT
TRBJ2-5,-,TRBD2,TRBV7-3,CASSQTSGGRETQYF,TGTGCCAGCAGCCAGACTAGCGGGGGGCGAGAGACCCAGTACTTC
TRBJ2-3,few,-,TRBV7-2,CASSPTGGLSTDTQYF,TGTGCCAGCAGCCCCACCGGGGGGCTGAGCACAGATACGCAGTATTTT
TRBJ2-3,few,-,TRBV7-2,CASSRVGSSPNLRDTQYF,TGTGCCAGCAGCCGGGTGGGGTCTAGCCCGAACTTAAGAGATACGCAGTATTTT
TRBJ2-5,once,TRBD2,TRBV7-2,CASSGWTSGEETQYF,TGTGCCAGCAGCGGCTGGACTAGCGGGGAAGAGACCCAGTACTTC
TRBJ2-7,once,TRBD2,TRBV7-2,CASSLRLAGNHEQYF,TGTGCCAGCAGCTTACGGCTAGCGGGGAACCACGAGCAGTACTTC
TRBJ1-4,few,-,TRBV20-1,CSASKAYLATNEKLFF,TGCAGTGCTAGTAAGGCCTATCTTGCAACTAATGAAAAACTGTTTTTT
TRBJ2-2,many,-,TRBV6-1,CASSEGRNTGELFF,TGTGCCAGCAGTGAAGGGAGGAACACCGGGGAGCTGTTTTTT
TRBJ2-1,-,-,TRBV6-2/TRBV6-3,CASSLERTKITDSYNEQFF,TGTGCCAGCAGTTTGGAAAGGACTAAAATCACCGACTCCTACAATGAGCAGTTCTTC
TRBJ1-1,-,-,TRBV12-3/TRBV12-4,CASSLGATPDSEAFF,TGTGCCAGCAGTTTAGGGGCCACCCCGGACAGTGAAGCTTTCTTT
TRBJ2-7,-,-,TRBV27,CASSDSPYEQYF,TGTGCCAGCAGCGACAGTCCATACGAGCAGTACTTC
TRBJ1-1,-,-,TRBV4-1,CASSQDNRFRAEAFF,TGCGCCAGCAGCCAAGATAACAGGTTTCGGGCTGAAGCTTTCTTT
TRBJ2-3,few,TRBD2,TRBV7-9,CASSLASGTSHTDTQYF,TGTGCCAGCAGCTTAGCCTCCGGGACTAGCCACACAGATACGCAGTATTTT
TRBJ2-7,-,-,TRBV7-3,CASSLGGGKEEQYF,TGTGCCAGCAGCTTAGGTGGGGGCAAGGAGGAGCAGTACTTC
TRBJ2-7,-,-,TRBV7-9,CASRGFLTEQYF,TGTGCCAGCAGGGGATTCCTCACCGAGCAGTACTTC
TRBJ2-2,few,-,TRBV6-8,CASTWTVNTGELFF,TGTGCCAGCACCTGGACAGTGAACACCGGGGAGCTGTTTTTT
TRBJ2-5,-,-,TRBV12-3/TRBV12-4,CASSSLIGIQETQYF,TGTGCCAGCAGTTCCCTCATAGGGATCCAAGAGACCCAGTACTTC
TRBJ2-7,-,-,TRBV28,CASSLLAALVQANEQYF,TGTGCCAGCAGTTTATTAGCTGCCCTCGTCCAAGCGAACGAGCAGTACTTC
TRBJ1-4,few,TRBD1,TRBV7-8,CASSPLLDRGTNEKLFF,TGTGCCAGCAGCCCCCTCCTCGACAGGGGCACTAATGAAAAACTGTTTTTT
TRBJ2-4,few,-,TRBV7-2,CASSGTGNIQYF,TGTGCCAGCAGCGGGACGGGAAACATTCAGTACTTC
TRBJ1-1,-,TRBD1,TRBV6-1,CASSEGQGFTEAFF,TGTGCCAGCAGTGAAGGACAGGGGTTCACTGAAGCTTTCTTT
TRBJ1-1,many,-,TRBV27,CASSQGAEAFF,TGTGCCAGCAGTCAGGGAGCTGAAGCTTTCTTT
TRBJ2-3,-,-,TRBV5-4,CASRPTSGSAQYF,TGTGCCAGCAGGCCTACCTCTGGATCGGCGCAGTATTTT
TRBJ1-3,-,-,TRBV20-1,CSARGGVGNTIYF,TGCAGTGCACGGGGTGGGGTTGGAAACACCATATATTTT
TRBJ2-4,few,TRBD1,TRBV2,CAVTGYQNIQYF,TGTGCCGTGACAGGGTACCAAAACATTCAGTACTTC
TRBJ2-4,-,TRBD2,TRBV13,CASSLVSGGIAKNIQYF,TGTGCCAGCAGCTTAGTCTCGGGGGGAATAGCCAAAAACATTCAGTACTTC
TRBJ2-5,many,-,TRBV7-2,CASSQEGSIYEGETQYF,TGTGCCAGCAGCCAAGAGGGGAGTATCTATGAGGGGGAGACCCAGTACTTC